Following are 15 T cell receptor beta chains from one sample sequenced in a study of cytomegalovirus exposure and HLA in healthy donors. A multiplex PCR was run with 60 Vbeta primers and 13 Jbeta primers. TCRdb keeps only in-frame clones here, not all; method: immunoSEQ multiplex PCR. The sample records about 150,000 clones, 60% to 75% being singletons. The sequenced material came from PBMCs. The receptors stem from a man between 18 and 29 years old in good health and CMV-seronegative.

The rearrangement joins TRBV4-1 to TRBJ2-1, with D tentatively TRBD2 (6 bases). The CDR3 is made up of 16 amino acids. Germline V gene sequence: CDR1 MGHRA, CDR2 YSYEKL. Trimming left V 1 base short and J 2 bases short, with 12 bases between. CDR3 sequence: CASSQATGVAYNEQFF. The CDR3, as DNA: TGCGCCAGCAGCCAAGCAACGGGGGTCGCCTACAATGAGCAGTTCTTC.

The CDR3 DNA follows: TGTGCCAGCAGTGACACGACAAAACAAGAGACCCAGTACTTC. The encoded protein is CASSDTTKQETQYF. V is TRBV25-1 and J is TRBJ2-5; no firm D call. The length of the CDR3 is 14 residues. Trimming cost V 3 bases and J 2 bases, with 10 bases left between them. Germline V gives CDR1 MGHDK, CDR2 SYGVNS.

This chain uses TRBV11-2 with TRBJ2-2; D gene unclear. V dropped 5 bases and J dropped 1 base, with 8 bases sitting between them. In germline, CDR1 is SGHAT, CDR2 FQNNGV. This CDR3 has 14 amino acids. The CDR3 reads CASSPILNTGELFF. The CDR3 nucleotides are TGTGCCAGCAGCCCTATCCTGAACACCGGGGAGCTGTTTTTT.

The chain carries TRBV4-1 and TRBJ2-5; 10 bases align to TRBD1. Germline trimming cut 1 base from V and 4 bases from J; bases unmatched to any gene: 6. The CDR3 is 16 amino acids. Germline V gives CDR1 MGHRA, CDR2 YSYEKL. CDR3 in DNA: TGCGCCAGCAGCCAAGCAGGGACAGGGGAACCAGAGACCCAGTACTTC. Residues: CASSQAGTGEPETQYF.

V gene TRBV28 combines with J gene TRBJ1-4, with D hard to call. V was cut by 7 bases and J by 7 bases, with 13 bases left in between. The CDR3 sequence is 13 residues long. The germline V gene encodes CDR1 MDHEN and CDR2 SYDVKM. The CDR3: CASTLAGGEKLFF. The CDR3 bases are TGTGCCAGCACCCTAGCTGGAGGTGAAAAACTGTTTTTT.

The chain is built from TRBV5-1 and TRBJ1-2; D not certain. Germline CDR1 reads SGHRS; CDR2 reads YFSETQ. This CDR3 is 12 amino acids long. V was clipped by 4 bases and J by 8 bases, with 12 bases between them. Here the CDR3 reads CASSAESRGYTF. The CDR3, as DNA: TGCGCCAGCAGCGCGGAGAGTAGGGGCTACACCTTC.

The genes are TRBV6-1 and TRBJ2-5, with D perhaps TRBD2 (5 bases). The ends were cut back, 10 bases at V and 4 bases at J, with 13 bases in the middle. The germline gives CDR1 MNHNS, CDR2 SASEGT. The CDR3 is made up of 12 amino acids. CDR3 bases: TGTGCCACCGCCGGACTGCCAGAGACCCAGTACTTC. This sequence encodes CATAGLPETQYF.

V gene TRBV7-8 combines with J gene TRBJ2-5; 7 nucleotides align to TRBD1. V was pared by 6 bases and J by 4 bases, with 5 bases of the junction left unmatched. Germline V lookup: CDR1 SGHVS, CDR2 FQNEAQ. There are 13 residues in the CDR3. The CDR3 protein is CASSFDRVETQYF. CDR3 coding DNA: TGTGCCAGCAGTTTCGACAGGGTAGAGACCCAGTACTTC.

This clone was counted once. The J gene is TRBJ1-2, the V gene TRBV4-2; D is undetermined. V was pared by 0 bases and J by 0 bases, with 20 bases between. CDR3 length: 19 amino acids. CDR1 and CDR2 from the germline V gene are LGHNA and YNFKEQ. CDR3 DNA sequence: TGTGCCAGCAGCCAAGATCCCCTCGGACTGGTCTTAGCTAACTATGGCTACACCTTC. Translated, it gives CASSQDPLGLVLANYGYTF.

The rearrangement uses TRBV11-1 and TRBJ2-3, with D possibly matching TRBD2 (5 bases). The CDR3 has 17 residues. The V end lost 4 bases, the J end lost 2 bases, and 19 bases lay between the germline ends. Per the germline V gene, CDR1 is SGHAT and CDR2 is FQDESV (reference sequence). This chain's CDR3 is CASSSLDRVYYTDTQYF. CDR3 coding DNA: TGTGCCAGCAGCTCACTAGATCGAGTATATTACACAGATACGCAGTATTTT.

The V and J genes are TRBV10-2 and TRBJ2-2; no clear D gene. The CDR3 consists of 12 residues. V dropped 5 bases and J dropped 4 bases, with 5 bases sitting between them. Germline assignment: CDR1 WSHSY and CDR2 SAAADI. The CDR3 loop is CASSKSTGELFF. As DNA, the CDR3 is TGCGCCAGCAGTAAGAGCACCGGGGAGCTGTTTTTT.

This chain uses TRBV6-1 with TRBJ2-7; 10 bases line up with TRBD1. V lost 6 bases to trimming and J lost 2 bases; unmatched junction nucleotides: 7. This CDR3 region has 15 residues. The V gene's germline CDR1 is MNHNS and CDR2 SASEGT. The CDR3 sequence is CASRGMDRGAYEQYF. The CDR3 nucleotides are TGTGCCAGCAGGGGAATGGACAGGGGGGCCTACGAGCAGTACTTC.

This clone was observed a handful of times. This rearrangement joins TRBV2 to TRBJ1-5, with a weak D call TRBD1 (6 bases). Germline CDR1 SNHLY, CDR2 FYNNEI. Trimming took 9 bases from V and 0 from J, leaving 12 bases between them. CDR3 size: 14 residues. The CDR3 loop reads CASQGGVSNQPQHF. The DNA for the CDR3 is TGTGCCAGTCAAGGGGGTGTTAGCAATCAGCCCCAGCATTTT.

The chain joins TRBV18 to TRBJ2-3; possibly TRBD1 for D (5 bases). CDR1 KGHSH and CDR2 LQKENI come from the germline V gene. V was clipped by 7 bases and J by 2 bases, with 10 bases between them. This CDR3 comprises 13 residues. The CDR3 loop is CASLQGFTDTQYF. In DNA form, the CDR3 reads TGTGCCAGCTTGCAGGGTTTCACAGATACGCAGTATTTT.

On this clone: One base away lies a much larger clone, so this may be a sequencing read error. Other DNA sequences in this specimen translate into the identical CDR3. J is TRBJ2-7 and V is TRBV27; 11 nucleotides match TRBD1. V trimming: 3 bases; J trimming: 2 bases; junction bases outside the gene matches: 3. This CDR3 comprises 15 residues. Germline V CDR1 and CDR2: MNHEY, SMNVEV (reference sequence). CDR3 bases: TGTGCCAGCAGTTTTAAGGGACAGGGGGCCTACGAGCAGTACTTC. This encodes CASSFKGQGAYEQYF.